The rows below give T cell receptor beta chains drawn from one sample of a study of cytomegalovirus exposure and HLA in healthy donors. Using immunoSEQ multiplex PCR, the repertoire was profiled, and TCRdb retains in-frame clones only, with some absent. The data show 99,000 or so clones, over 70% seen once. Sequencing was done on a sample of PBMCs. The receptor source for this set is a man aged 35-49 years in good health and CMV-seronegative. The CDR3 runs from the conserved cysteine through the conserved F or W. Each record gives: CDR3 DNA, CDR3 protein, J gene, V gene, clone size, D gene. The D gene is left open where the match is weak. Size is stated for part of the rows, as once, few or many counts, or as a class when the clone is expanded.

CDR3 DNA: TGTGCCAGCAGCTTCGGTCTGAGCTCCTACGAGCAGTACTTC; CDR3 protein: CASSFGLSSYEQYF; J gene: TRBJ2-7; V gene: TRBV5-6; clone size: NA; D gene: NA
CDR3 DNA: TGTGCCAGTAGACAACAGGGGCGGAAGTTATATGGCTACACCTTC; CDR3 protein: CASRQQGRKLYGYTF; J gene: TRBJ1-2; V gene: TRBV19; clone size: NA; D gene: TRBD1
CDR3 DNA: TGTGCCAGCAGCGTAGACGAGCGTAGCACAGATACGCAGTATTTT; CDR3 protein: CASSVDERSTDTQYF; J gene: TRBJ2-3; V gene: TRBV9; clone size: NA; D gene: NA
CDR3 DNA: TGTGCCAGCAGTGTCGGGGCTGGGGCCAACGTCCTGACTTTC; CDR3 protein: CASSVGAGANVLTF; J gene: TRBJ2-6; V gene: TRBV25-1; clone size: NA; D gene: NA
CDR3 DNA: TGTGCCAGCAGCCTCCTAGCGGGTGGGGCCAACGTCCTGACTTTC; CDR3 protein: CASSLLAGGANVLTF; J gene: TRBJ2-6; V gene: TRBV9; clone size: NA; D gene: TRBD2
CDR3 DNA: TGCGCCAGCAGCCAAGATATAATAGCGGGGGGTTACGATACGCAGTATTTT; CDR3 protein: CASSQDIIAGGYDTQYF; J gene: TRBJ2-3; V gene: TRBV4-3; clone size: NA; D gene: TRBD2
CDR3 DNA: TGTGCCAGTAGTATGGGCGCCAACTATGGCTACACCTTC; CDR3 protein: CASSMGANYGYTF; J gene: TRBJ1-2; V gene: TRBV19; clone size: NA; D gene: NA
CDR3 DNA: TGTGCCAGCAGCCCTACACAGGGATTAAGCTCCTACGAGCAGTACTTC; CDR3 protein: CASSPTQGLSSYEQYF; J gene: TRBJ2-7; V gene: TRBV14; clone size: once; D gene: NA
CDR3 DNA: TGTGCCATCAGTCAGGGAATTGGGACTAATGAAAAACTGTTTTTT; CDR3 protein: CAISQGIGTNEKLFF; J gene: TRBJ1-4; V gene: TRBV10-3; clone size: NA; D gene: NA
CDR3 DNA: TGTGCCAGCAGTTTACTGAGGGAGGGCCCTGTCGGGGAGCTGTTTTTT; CDR3 protein: CASSLLREGPVGELFF; J gene: TRBJ2-2; V gene: TRBV27; clone size: NA; D gene: TRBD2
CDR3 DNA: TGTGCCAGCAGTTACATACGGACAGGGGGAGTTGGGACCCAGTACTTC; CDR3 protein: CASSYIRTGGVGTQYF; J gene: TRBJ2-5; V gene: TRBV6-5; clone size: NA; D gene: TRBD1
CDR3 DNA: TGTGCCAGCAGCCCCGGACTAGCGGGGCGGCGACTCTACAATGAGCAGTTCTTC; CDR3 protein: CASSPGLAGRRLYNEQFF; J gene: TRBJ2-1; V gene: TRBV9; clone size: NA; D gene: TRBD2
CDR3 DNA: TGTGCCAGCAGCGTAGTGGCAGGGGGTGAGAAGTACTTC; CDR3 protein: CASSVVAGGEKYF; J gene: TRBJ2-5; V gene: TRBV9; clone size: once; D gene: TRBD1
CDR3 DNA: TGTGCCAGCAGCTTAGCTCTGGGGCCTGAAGCTTTCTTT; CDR3 protein: CASSLALGPEAFF; J gene: TRBJ1-1; V gene: TRBV11-2; clone size: NA; D gene: NA
CDR3 DNA: TGTGCCAGCAGTACCCGACAGGTAGACCACTCTGGGGCCAACGTCCTGACTTTC; CDR3 protein: CASSTRQVDHSGANVLTF; J gene: TRBJ2-6; V gene: TRBV2; clone size: NA; D gene: NA
CDR3 DNA: TGTGCCAGTACACCTCAATCGGCTAGCTCCTACAATGAGCAGTTCTTC; CDR3 protein: CASTPQSASSYNEQFF; J gene: TRBJ2-1; V gene: TRBV19; clone size: NA; D gene: NA
CDR3 DNA: TGTGCCAGCAGCCCCCGGGGGGACCACTACGAGCAGTACTTC; CDR3 protein: CASSPRGDHYEQYF; J gene: TRBJ2-7; V gene: TRBV7-3; clone size: NA; D gene: TRBD2
CDR3 DNA: TGTGCCAGTAGTCCCTCCACTTGGAGCGGGGAGACCCAGTACTTC; CDR3 protein: CASSPSTWSGETQYF; J gene: TRBJ2-5; V gene: TRBV19; clone size: NA; D gene: NA
CDR3 DNA: TGTGCCAGCAGTTACTCGACAGAAAACACTGAAGCTTTCTTT; CDR3 protein: CASSYSTENTEAFF; J gene: TRBJ1-1; V gene: TRBV6-5; clone size: NA; D gene: NA
CDR3 DNA: TGTGCCAGCAGTTGGCGGGCCTCCTACAATGAGCAGTTCTTC; CDR3 protein: CASSWRASYNEQFF; J gene: TRBJ2-1; V gene: TRBV27; clone size: once; D gene: NA
CDR3 DNA: TGTGCCAGCAGCGACACCCCAAAGGACTATGGCTACACCTTC; CDR3 protein: CASSDTPKDYGYTF; J gene: TRBJ1-2; V gene: TRBV5-5; clone size: NA; D gene: NA
CDR3 DNA: TGTGCCAGCAGCTTGCTGTATCCGAGCTCTGGGGCCAACGTCCTGACTTTC; CDR3 protein: CASSLLYPSSGANVLTF; J gene: TRBJ2-6; V gene: TRBV5-5; clone size: NA; D gene: NA
CDR3 DNA: TGTGCCAGTAGGAAAACTAGCGGGAGAAGCTCTGGGGCCAACGTCCTGACTTTC; CDR3 protein: CASRKTSGRSSGANVLTF; J gene: TRBJ2-6; V gene: TRBV19; clone size: few; D gene: TRBD2
CDR3 DNA: TGTGCCATCAGTGAGTCGGCGGGGAGTACCTACAATGAGCAGTTCTTC; CDR3 protein: CAISESAGSTYNEQFF; J gene: TRBJ2-1; V gene: TRBV10-3; clone size: NA; D gene: NA
CDR3 DNA: TGCGCCAGCAGCCCACTTACAGGGGGCGGTCAGCCCCAGCATTTT; CDR3 protein: CASSPLTGGGQPQHF; J gene: TRBJ1-5; V gene: TRBV4-1; clone size: once; D gene: TRBD1
CDR3 DNA: TGTGCCAGCAGGACCCGGGTCACTGAAGCTTTCTTT; CDR3 protein: CASRTRVTEAFF; J gene: TRBJ1-1; V gene: TRBV28; clone size: NA; D gene: NA
CDR3 DNA: TGCAGCGTTGAAGGGGACAGGGGGACCGGGGAGCTGTTTTTT; CDR3 protein: CSVEGDRGTGELFF; J gene: TRBJ2-2; V gene: TRBV29-1; clone size: NA; D gene: TRBD1
CDR3 DNA: TGTGCCAGTAGTCACCCATTCGGGAATCAGCCCCAGCATTTT; CDR3 protein: CASSHPFGNQPQHF; J gene: TRBJ1-5; V gene: TRBV19; clone size: NA; D gene: NA
CDR3 DNA: TGTGCCTGGGGACGGGGATTGAACACTGAAGCTTTCTTT; CDR3 protein: CAWGRGLNTEAFF; J gene: TRBJ1-1; V gene: TRBV30; clone size: NA; D gene: NA
CDR3 DNA: TGTGCCAGCAGTTCAGGACTGGATGAAAAACTGTTTTTT; CDR3 protein: CASSSGLDEKLFF; J gene: TRBJ1-4; V gene: TRBV7-2; clone size: NA; D gene: NA
CDR3 DNA: TGTGCCAGCAGCGTAGCCGGGACAGGGGTTCGTAATTCACCCCTCCACTTT; CDR3 protein: CASSVAGTGVRNSPLHF; J gene: TRBJ1-6; V gene: TRBV7-9; clone size: NA; D gene: TRBD1
CDR3 DNA: TGTGCCAGCAGGCCTAGACAGGGGGGTTCGACTAATGAAAAACTGTTTTTT; CDR3 protein: CASRPRQGGSTNEKLFF; J gene: TRBJ1-4; V gene: TRBV27; clone size: NA; D gene: TRBD1
CDR3 DNA: TGTGCCAGCAGACGGACAGGGAGTAATGAAAAACTGTTTTTT; CDR3 protein: CASRRTGSNEKLFF; J gene: TRBJ1-4; V gene: TRBV6-1; clone size: NA; D gene: TRBD1